This T cell receptor beta chain was identified during a study of blood T cell repertoires in COVID-19. The protocol was immunoSEQ multiplex PCR, while the TCRdb copy is restricted to in-frame clones and leaves out a portion. Here the sample spans approximately 25,000 clones, about 81% being singletons. Enrolled during active infection, Seattle patients were then followed longitudinally. Trimming cost V 1 base and J 7 bases, with 8 bases left between them. The germline CDR1 and CDR2 sequences are SGHKS and YYEKEE (reference sequence). The CDR3 has 13 residues. This receptor was obtained from a woman in her 70s with COVID-19, enrolled during active disease. V usage is TRBV5-5 and J usage is TRBJ2-2, with a weak D call TRBD1 (5 bases). The sample consisted of peripheral blood. Here the CDR3 DNA reads TGTGCCAGCAGCTTGAGCAGGGACGGGGAGCTGTTTTTT. Translated: CASSLSRDGELFF.